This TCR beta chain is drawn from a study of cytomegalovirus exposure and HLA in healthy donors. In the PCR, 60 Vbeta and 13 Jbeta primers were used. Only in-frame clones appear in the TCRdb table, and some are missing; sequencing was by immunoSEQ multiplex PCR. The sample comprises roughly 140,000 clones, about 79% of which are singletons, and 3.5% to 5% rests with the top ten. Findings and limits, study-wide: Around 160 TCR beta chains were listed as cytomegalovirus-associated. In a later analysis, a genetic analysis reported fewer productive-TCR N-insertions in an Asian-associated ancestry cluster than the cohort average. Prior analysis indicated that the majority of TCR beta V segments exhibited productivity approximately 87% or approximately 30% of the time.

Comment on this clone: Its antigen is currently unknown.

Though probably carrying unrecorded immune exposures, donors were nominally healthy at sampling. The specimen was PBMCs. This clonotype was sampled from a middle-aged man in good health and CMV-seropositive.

The DNA of the CDR3 is TGTGCCAGCAGCCTCTCCGGGTCCCAAGAGACCCAGTACTTC. Translated: CASSLSGSQETQYF. This chain joins TRBV9 and TRBJ2-5; D is undetermined. Germline CDR1 and CDR2: SGDLS and YYNGEE. V was cut by 4 bases and J by 1 base, with 11 bases left in between. The CDR3 sequence is 14 residues long.